The sequence of this T cell receptor beta chain was determined in a study of PD-1 blockade in classical Hodgkin lymphoma (dated by TCRdb to the early 2020s). Broadly, across the study: Nivolumab dosing was 3 mg/kg intravenously every 2 weeks, continuing until either disease progression or unacceptable toxicity. A peripheral blood immune signature of response to PD-1 blockade in classical Hodgkin lymphoma was defined using TCR beta sequencing and CyTOF. The research as a whole found: The study covered only a single clinical trial cohort, and the causes of the repertoire differences, possibly disease activity or prior therapy, were still not defined. CD4+ but not CD8+ TCR diversity rose significantly by C4D1 (p=0.0027 vs p=0.16), most apparent in complete responders (p=0.02). Baseline TCR diversity was reported as lower in newly diagnosed patients than in healthy donors, and lower still in relapsed/refractory patients. Patients starting nivolumab less than 1 year after ASCT had lower diversity and were excluded from later analyses to avoid confounding by immune reconstitution. Among trial patients, those achieving complete response had baseline diversity similar to that of newly diagnosed patients, while diversity was significantly lower in partial responders and progressors.

The label giving this sample's time point can be read as: cycle 2 day 1 (C2D1) of nivolumab. Relapse after autologous stem cell transplantation had occurred in all trial patients, and cohorts A, B and C were distinguished by prior brentuximab vedotin exposure. A total of fewer than 65 patients with relapsed/refractory classical Hodgkin lymphoma made up the trial cohort, and each patient's best overall response was complete response, partial response or progressive disease. Trial patients were treated with single-agent nivolumab in the multi-cohort phase II CheckMate 205 trial. An independent review committee assessed best overall response by applying the 2007 International Working Group response criteria. Trial PBMCs were obtained immediately prior to nivolumab initiation (C1D1) and on therapy at cycle 2 day 1 and cycle 4 day 1. Peripheral blood was collected in 8 mL Vacutainer Cell Preparation Tubes, from which PBMCs were isolated by centrifugation and then cryopreserved.

The germline V gene specifies SNHLY as CDR1 and FYNNEI as CDR2. A distance of 11 bases separates the germline ends of V and J, which lose 4 bases and 2 bases respectively. Spanning cysteine to phenylalanine, the CDR3 consists of 15 amino acids. Of the read, only the CDR3 DNA is kept; its 45 bases are in frame from base 1. This clone has a single count. It has no known antigen specificity. Base qualities were left out, and no much larger clone turns up one base away. The Qiagen DNeasy kit was used to extract genomic DNA from unsorted PBMCs and from the negatively selected CD4+ and CD8+ fractions. Using primers that anneal to V and J segments, immunoSEQ multiplex PCR amplified the TCR beta CDR3 regions. A synthetic immune receptor repertoire was used to minimize amplification bias, and remaining bias was computationally removed after sequencing. The authors' pipeline ran thus. Custom Python scripts were used to quantify repertoire diversity as the Shannon entropy index. Unsorted, CD4+ and CD8+ repertoires were analyzed separately, except for combined analyses in which CD4+ and CD8+ sequences were merged in silico. Clonal expansion was defined as a frequency increase of at least 2-fold after treatment compared with C1D1, and clones undetected at baseline were assigned a pseudocount of 0.5. Clones with 0 or 1 copy at C1D1 were classified as singleton clones, and clones with 2 or more copies were classified as non-singleton clones. By matching protein sequences in sorted samples from the same patient, clones expanded in unsorted samples were annotated as CD4+, CD8+ or unknown. Wilcoxon tests on paired samples were used to test diversity changes from C1D1 to C4D1. TCRdb's version of the immuneACCESS table is confined to in-frame rearrangements and falls short of the full clone set. An unresolved V gene accounts for under half of the shortfall where checked; the remainder is of unknown origin. That table is the source of V, J and clone size, and D and trimming were worked out from the DNA. The sample profile shows about 30,000 clones; about two thirds of them were found once. The ten biggest clones cover more than 2.5% of the sample.

The sample consisted of peripheral blood mononuclear cells (PBMCs), taken before the second cycle of nivolumab. Recombination linked TRBV2 to TRBJ1-4, with no confident D gene call. The TCR was taken from a human donor with classical Hodgkin lymphoma. The CDR3 region has the sequence CASSGVVGTNEKLFF. The DNA is TGTGCCAGCAGTGGAGTTGTAGGTACTAATGAAAAACTGTTTTTT.